The clone carrying this T cell receptor beta chain was seen a few times. In each sample, at least 7 million PBMCs were isolated. The authors ran a second PCR of about 6 to 11 cycles using a sample-barcoded 5' primer and a J-beta primer mix. TCRdb re-called the 5' RACE reads with MiXCR, one entry per CDR3 protein. The sample has 750,000 to 950,000 distinct CDR3 sequences, about 27% seen once; the top ten hold about 10%. The source of the sample is a study of blood T cells in healthy people across ages. Germline loops: CDR1 KGHDR, CDR2 SFDVKD. The CDR3 totals 13 residues. The ends were cut back, 7 bases at V and 0 bases at J, with 8 bases in the middle. The sample also formed part of further work on T cells of mothers and their children.

Sequenced: blood. This clonotype was sampled from a woman between 35 and 50 years old in good health. The chain links TRBV24-1 to TRBJ1-1; the D is unclear. CDR3 DNA: TGTGCCACCAGAGGAGCAGTGAACACTGAAGCTTTCTTT. This sequence encodes CATRGAVNTEAFF.